Shown below are 14 T cell receptor beta chains from a single sample sequenced in a study of long-term antiretroviral therapy in people with HIV. Researchers ran immunoSEQ v3.0 at survey level. Method: immunoSEQ multiplex PCR; TCRdb's copy keeps in-frame clones and lacks some. Among 30,000 or so clones listed, around 85% were seen once. Sequenced material: unsorted PBMCs, taken 3 years after starting antiretroviral therapy. These receptors were taken from a man aged 40-49 years with HIV.

The genes are TRBV11-2 and TRBJ1-2; no reliable D call. Germline V gene data show CDR1 as SGHAT and CDR2 as FQNNGV. The ends were cut back, 3 bases at V and 5 bases at J, with 13 bases in the middle. The CDR3 totals 14 residues. The CDR3 sequence is CASSFGTTRYGYTF. The CDR3 bases are TGTGCCAGCAGCTTCGGCACCACTCGGTATGGCTACACCTTC.

The chain employs TRBV30 and TRBJ1-3; no definite D call. CDR3 length equals 14 residues. Trimming removed 1 base from V and 1 base from J, with 8 bases in between. Germline V gives CDR1 GTSNPN, CDR2 SVGIG (reference sequence). CDR3 DNA sequence: TGTGCCTGGAGTGGTGGAGGGTCTGGAAACACCATATATTTT. It specifies CAWSGGGSGNTIYF.

In its sample, this clone was seen once. This chain uses TRBV6-1 with TRBJ1-4, with D hard to call. The CDR3 loop spans 12 amino acids. CDR1 and CDR2 from the germline V gene are MNHNS and SASEGT. V shed 1 base and J shed 13 bases, with 10 bases lying between them. The CDR3 sequence: CASSEGSMGLFF. DNA for the CDR3: TGTGCCAGCAGTGAAGGTTCAATGGGACTGTTTTTT.

The chain joins TRBV13 to TRBJ2-7; D unclear. The CDR3 is 13 residues long. V was trimmed by 5 bases and J by 9 bases, leaving 17 bases between them. Germline V gene lookup returns CDR1 PRHDT and CDR2 FYEKMQ (reference sequence). The CDR3 nucleotides are TGTGCCAGCAGCCAAGTGGGTCTCACGGTGCAGTACTTC. Translation gives CASSQVGLTVQYF.

The chain combines TRBV6-1 with TRBJ2-2; 9 bases align to TRBD1. The CDR3 has 15 residues. Trimming removed 6 bases from V and 3 bases from J; junction bases left unmatched: 5. The germline V gene encodes CDR1 MNHNS and CDR2 SASEGT. This CDR3 reads CASRLDRGDTGELFF. The CDR3, as DNA: TGTGCCAGCAGATTGGACAGGGGTGACACCGGGGAGCTGTTTTTT.

The rearrangement joins TRBV18 to TRBJ1-1, with 7 bases identical to TRBD1. The CDR3 consists of 14 residues. Germline V gene sequence: CDR1 KGHSH, CDR2 LQKENI. J was trimmed by 1 base and V by 4 bases; bases with no gene match: 3. The CDR3: CASSRGQRNTEAFF. CDR3 in DNA: TGTGCCAGCTCACGGGGACAGCGGAACACTGAAGCTTTCTTT. The complete variable domain, with remaining parts taken from reference TRBV18 and TRBJ1-1, reads NAGVMQNPRHLVRRRGQEARLRCSPMKGHSHVYWYRQLPEEGLKFMVYLQKENIIDESGMPKERFSAEFPKEGPSILRIQQVVRGDSAAYFCASSRGQRNTEAFFGQGTRLTVV.

The chain links TRBV7-2 to TRBJ1-3; D gene ambiguous. The V end lost 0 bases, the J end lost 3 bases, and 0 bases lay between the germline ends. Germline V gene sequence: CDR1 SGHTA, CDR2 FQGNSA. This CDR3 comprises 12 residues. CDR3 DNA sequence: TGTGCCAGCAGCTTAGCTGGAAACACCATATATTTT. Its protein product is CASSLAGNTIYF.

The chain carries TRBV7-9 and TRBJ1-2, with D perhaps TRBD1 (5 bases). The CDR3 has 15 amino acids. Trimming cost V 1 base and J 2 bases, with 11 bases left between them. Germline CDR1 SEHNR, CDR2 FQNEAQ (reference sequence). CDR3 region: CASSLVLGANYGYTF. DNA for the CDR3: TGTGCCAGCAGCTTAGTGTTAGGGGCCAACTATGGCTACACCTTC.

This clone was seen a handful of times. V usage is TRBV5-5 and J usage is TRBJ1-6; no reliable D call. V shed 4 bases and J shed 11 bases, with 13 bases lying between them. Per germline, CDR1 SGHKS and CDR2 YYEKEE (reference sequence). The CDR3 spans 13 residues. The CDR3 sequence is CASSLRPWAPLHF. The CDR3 region has the DNA TGTGCCAGCAGCCTCCGACCTTGGGCACCCCTCCACTTT.

The chain carries TRBV5-6 and TRBJ1-1, with D unclear. CDR1 is SGHDT and CDR2 is YYEEEE in the germline V gene. Trimming left V 0 bases short and J 1 base short, with 7 bases between. The CDR3 contains 14 residues. The CDR3, as DNA: TGTGCCAGCAGCTTGGGACATCCGAACACTGAAGCTTTCTTT. It translates to CASSLGHPNTEAFF.

The chain joins TRBV6-5 to TRBJ2-7; 12 nucleotides agree with TRBD1. The trim removed 6 bases at V and 8 bases at J, leaving 5 bases unmatched. Germline CDR1 and CDR2: MNHEY and SVGAGI. This CDR3 has 13 residues. The CDR3 loop is CASRKGQGAKQYF. Here the CDR3 DNA reads TGTGCCAGCAGGAAGGGACAGGGGGCGAAGCAGTACTTC.

This sequence joins TRBV14 and TRBJ2-3; perhaps TRBD2 as D (6 bases). Germline V CDR1 and CDR2: SGHDN, FVKESK. Trimming removed 3 bases from V and 6 bases from J, with 16 bases in between. The CDR3 length is 15 residues. The CDR3 bases are TGTGCCAGCAGCCACACGAGGGGAGGAAAGGATACGCAGTATTTT. Encoded protein: CASSHTRGGKDTQYF.

This rearrangement joins TRBV21-1 to TRBJ2-5. TRBV21-1 counts as a pseudogene. CDR3 size: 12 residues. In nucleotides, the CDR3 is TGTGCCAGCTCGGGGCCAAAAGAGACCCAGTACTTC. It yields the protein CASSGPKETQYF.

The rearrangement uses TRBV9 and TRBJ1-1, with no clear D. The CDR3 covers 13 residues. V was trimmed by 0 bases and J by 7 bases, leaving 10 bases between them. Germline lookup yields CDR1 SGDLS and CDR2 YYNGEE. For the CDR3, the DNA is TGTGCCAGCAGCGTAGGAAATTCGGATGAAGCTTTCTTT. It specifies CASSVGNSDEAFF.